This TCR beta chain came from a study of Ad26.COV2.S vaccination and SARS-CoV-2 variants. Study-level points and caveats: Recipients of either vaccine or placebo displayed similar breadth of non-spike TCRs.

CDR1 and CDR2 (germline): LNHNV, YYDKDF (reference sequence). V lost 5 bases, J lost 9 bases, and 11 bases stayed unmatched. The CDR3 spans 14 residues. Concerning this clone itself: The target antigen is unknown.

Here immunoSEQ multiplex PCR was the method, and the copy in TCRdb shows in-frame clones only, minus some. The sample lists about 480,000 clones; around 90% were seen once. Documented treatment: roughly 18 received Ad26.COV2.S at low or high dose, single or two shots; about 5 received placebo; per-sample allocation not given. Day 63 following the first vaccine or placebo injection was when the samples were taken. This person who donated was an adult of 18-55 years in Boston. The material sequenced was peripheral blood, taken in a trial of Ad26.COV2.S vaccine versus placebo. V usage is TRBV15 and J usage is TRBJ2-7; 9 bases agree with TRBD1. The origin of this receptor is a person aged 18-65 years who received the Ad26.COV2.S COVID-19 vaccine or a placebo. CDR3 DNA sequence: TGTGCCACCAGCCGGACAGGGGTACCCTCGGGGCAGTACTTC. It yields the protein CATSRTGVPSGQYF.